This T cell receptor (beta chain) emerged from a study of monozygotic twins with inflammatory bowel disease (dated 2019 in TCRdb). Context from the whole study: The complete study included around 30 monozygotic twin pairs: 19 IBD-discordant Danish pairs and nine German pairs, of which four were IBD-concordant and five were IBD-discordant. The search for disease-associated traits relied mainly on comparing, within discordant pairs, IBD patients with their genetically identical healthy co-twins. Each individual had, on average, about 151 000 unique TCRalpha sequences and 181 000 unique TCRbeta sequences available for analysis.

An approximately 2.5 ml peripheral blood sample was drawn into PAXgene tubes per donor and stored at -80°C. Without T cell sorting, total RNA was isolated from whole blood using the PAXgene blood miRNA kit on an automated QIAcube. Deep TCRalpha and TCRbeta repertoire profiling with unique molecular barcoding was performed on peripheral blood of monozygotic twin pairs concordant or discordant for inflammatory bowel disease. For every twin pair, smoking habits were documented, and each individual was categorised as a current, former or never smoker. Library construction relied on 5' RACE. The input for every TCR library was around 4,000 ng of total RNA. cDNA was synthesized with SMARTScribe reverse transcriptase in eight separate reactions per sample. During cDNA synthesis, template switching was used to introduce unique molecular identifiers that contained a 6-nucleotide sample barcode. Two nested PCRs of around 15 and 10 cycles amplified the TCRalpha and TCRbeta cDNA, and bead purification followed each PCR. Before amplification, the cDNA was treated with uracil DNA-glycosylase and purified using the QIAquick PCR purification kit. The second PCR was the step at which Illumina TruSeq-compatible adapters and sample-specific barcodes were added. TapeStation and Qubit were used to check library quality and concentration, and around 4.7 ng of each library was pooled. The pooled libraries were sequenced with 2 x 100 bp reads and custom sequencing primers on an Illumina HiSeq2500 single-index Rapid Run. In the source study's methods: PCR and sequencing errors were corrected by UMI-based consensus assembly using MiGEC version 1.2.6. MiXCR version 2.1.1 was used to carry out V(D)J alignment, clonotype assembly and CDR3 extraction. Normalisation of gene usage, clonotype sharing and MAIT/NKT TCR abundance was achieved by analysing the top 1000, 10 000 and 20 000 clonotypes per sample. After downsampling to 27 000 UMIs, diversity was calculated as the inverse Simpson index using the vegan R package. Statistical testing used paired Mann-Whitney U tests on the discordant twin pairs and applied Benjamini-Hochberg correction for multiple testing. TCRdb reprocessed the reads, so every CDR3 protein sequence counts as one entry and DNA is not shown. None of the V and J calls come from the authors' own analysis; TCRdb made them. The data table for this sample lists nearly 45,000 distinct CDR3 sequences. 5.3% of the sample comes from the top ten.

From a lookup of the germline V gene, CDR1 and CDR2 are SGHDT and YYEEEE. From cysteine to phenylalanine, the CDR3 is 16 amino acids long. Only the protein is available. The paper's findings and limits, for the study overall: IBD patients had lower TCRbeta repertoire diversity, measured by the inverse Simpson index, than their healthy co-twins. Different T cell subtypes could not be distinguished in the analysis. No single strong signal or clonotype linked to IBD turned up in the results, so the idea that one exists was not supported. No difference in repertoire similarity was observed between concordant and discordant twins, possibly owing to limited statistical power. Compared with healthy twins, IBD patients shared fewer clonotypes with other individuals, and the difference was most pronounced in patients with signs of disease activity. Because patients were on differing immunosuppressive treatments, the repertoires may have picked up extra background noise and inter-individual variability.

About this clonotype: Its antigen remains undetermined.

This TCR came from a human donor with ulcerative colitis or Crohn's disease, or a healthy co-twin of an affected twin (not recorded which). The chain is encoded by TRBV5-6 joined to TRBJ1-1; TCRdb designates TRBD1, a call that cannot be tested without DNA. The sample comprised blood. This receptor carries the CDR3 CASSLRGTGGNTEAFF.